The clone carrying this T cell receptor beta chain was counted at least ten times. Its antigen is unidentified. The data belong to a study of identical twins. Whole-study findings and limits: Twin pairs had excess sharing that was weaker in beta out-of-frame sequences.

The germline V gene encodes CDR1 SEHNR and CDR2 FQNEAQ (reference sequence). V was pared by 1 base and J by 7 bases, with 14 bases between. The CDR3 has 15 amino acids. Through template switching, a universal primer site was introduced, and the cDNA contained unique molecular identifiers. TCRdb reprocessed the 5' RACE reads via MiXCR and lists one record per CDR3 protein. The sample records around 280,000 distinct CDR3 sequences, roughly 8.6% being singletons. Separately, the same data were catalogued under a study of yellow fever vaccine responses in identical twins.

What was sequenced was memory (CD45RO+) T cells sorted from blood. The TCR sequence derives from a woman under 30 in good health. The chain carries TRBV7-9 and TRBJ1-5; possible D gene TRBD1, 5 bases. CDR3 DNA: TGTGCCAGCAGCTTAGGATCAGGGTTAGGCCAGCCCCAGCATTTT. Amino acid sequence: CASSLGSGLGQPQHF.